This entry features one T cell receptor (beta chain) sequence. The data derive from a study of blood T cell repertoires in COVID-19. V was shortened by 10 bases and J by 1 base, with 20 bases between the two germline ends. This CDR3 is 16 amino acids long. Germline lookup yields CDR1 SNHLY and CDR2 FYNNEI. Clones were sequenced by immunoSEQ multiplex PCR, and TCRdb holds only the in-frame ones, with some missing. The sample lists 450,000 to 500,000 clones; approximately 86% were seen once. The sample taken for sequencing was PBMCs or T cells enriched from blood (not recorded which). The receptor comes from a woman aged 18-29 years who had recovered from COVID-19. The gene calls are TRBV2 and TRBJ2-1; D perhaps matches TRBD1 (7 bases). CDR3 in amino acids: CAIPRLRDRSYNEQFF. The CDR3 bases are TGTGCCATCCCCCGGTTGCGGGACAGATCCTACAATGAGCAGTTCTTC.